The 27 T cell receptor beta chains given below trace back to one sample, sequenced in a study of T-cell reconstitution after alpha-beta-depleted transplantation in children. The library targeted TCRbeta and was prepared with unique molecular identifiers. TCRdb re-derived calls from the PCR reads in MiXCR, one entry per CDR3 protein. The table has approximately 500,000 distinct CDR3 sequences, 25% to 30% seen once. Sequencing used PBMCs, obtained before TCRalphabeta/CD19-depleted stem cell transplant. These receptors came from a boy younger than two with Wiskott-Aldrich syndrome, due to receive a stem cell transplant.

DNA for the CDR3: TGCGCCAGCAGCTCGGGACCCCAGGGCGAGCAGTACTTC. It yields the protein CASSSGPQGEQYF. The chain combines TRBV5-1 with TRBJ2-7; D is tentatively TRBD1 or TRBD2 (5 bases each). Trimming pared 3 bases from V and 6 bases from J, leaving 13 bases between. The CDR3 is 13 amino acids. The germline gives CDR1 SGHRS, CDR2 YFSETQ.

The chain has TRBV28 and TRBJ2-1; 13 bases line up with TRBD2. In germline, CDR1 is MDHEN, CDR2 SYDVKM. CDR3 length equals 18 residues. V was pared by 3 bases and J by 6 bases, with 11 bases of the junction left unmatched. This CDR3 reads CASSFGRGLAGTGNEQFF. CDR3 bases: TGTGCCAGCAGTTTCGGAAGGGGACTAGCGGGAACGGGCAATGAGCAGTTCTTC.

The V call is TRBV5-1, the J call TRBJ2-2; D is undetermined. The ends were cut back, 0 bases at V and 4 bases at J, with 7 bases in the middle. Germline CDR1 is SGHRS and CDR2 is YFSETQ. The CDR3 runs to 14 residues. The CDR3 reads CASSLGRPTGELFF. The DNA for the CDR3 is TGCGCCAGCAGCTTGGGCAGGCCCACCGGGGAGCTGTTTTTT.

In its sample, this clonotype was seen a few times. The chain links TRBV5-1 to TRBJ1-5; a possible D gene is TRBD1 (5 bases). V lost 0 bases and J lost 2, with 12 bases in between. This CDR3 contains 16 residues. Germline CDR1 SGHRS, CDR2 YFSETQ. The CDR3 coding sequence is TGCGCCAGCAGCTTGGGGGCAGGGTCGGGCAATCAGCCCCAGCATTTT. It translates to CASSLGAGSGNQPQHF.

As DNA, the CDR3 is TGTGCCAGCTCGCAACCCTATACCACTGAAGCTTTCTTT. Translation gives CASSQPYTTEAFF. The chain couples TRBV3-1 to TRBJ1-1, with D unclear. The germline V gene encodes CDR1 LGHDT and CDR2 YNNKEL (reference sequence). The CDR3 runs 13 residues. Trimming pared 8 bases from V and 4 bases from J, leaving 14 bases between. The full variable domain, rest sourced from reference TRBV3-1 and TRBJ1-1, is DTAVSQTPKYLVTQMGNDKSIKCEQNLGHDTMYWYKQDSKKFLKIMFSYNNKELIINETVPNRFSPKSPDKAHLNLHINSLELGDSAVYFCASSQPYTTEAFFGQGTRLTVV.

This clonotype was seen a handful of times. The J gene is TRBJ1-2, the V gene TRBV28; D is unresolved. CDR1 and CDR2 from the germline V gene are MDHEN and SYDVKM. V gave up 6 bases and J gave up 0 bases, with 11 bases separating them. The CDR3 consists of 14 residues. The CDR3 sequence is CASRWTRSNYGYTF. The CDR3 DNA reads TGTGCCAGCAGATGGACTCGATCTAACTATGGCTACACCTTC.

The V call is TRBV4-2, the J call TRBJ2-1; 7 positions agree with TRBD1. CDR1 is LGHNA, CDR2 YNFKEQ, per germline. The CDR3 covers 17 residues. V shed 4 bases and J 4 bases; nucleotides not matched to a gene: 13. CDR3 DNA sequence: TGTGCCAGCAGCCGATTGGGACAGCGTCCAAAATACAATGAGCAGTTCTTC. This encodes CASSRLGQRPKYNEQFF.

This clonotype has just a few counts. This chain links TRBV5-1 with TRBJ2-1, with 10 bases aligning to TRBD2. The V and J ends lost 4 bases and 15 bases, in that order; junction bases with no gene match: 10. The CDR3 has 13 residues. The germline CDR1 and CDR2 sequences are SGHRS and YFSETQ. The CDR3 nucleotides read TGCGCCAGCAGCGCAAAGCGGGAGGGCCTTAGGTTCTTC. Its protein is CASSAKREGLRFF. Full variable domain (missing parts from reference TRBV5-1 and TRBJ2-1): KAGVTQTPRYLIKTRGQQVTLSCSPISGHRSVSWYQQTPGQGLQFLFEYFSETQRNKGNFPGRFSGRQFSNSRSEMNVSTLELGDSALYLCASSAKREGLRFFGPGTRLTVL.

The chain is built from TRBV25-1 and TRBJ2-3; perhaps TRBD2 as D (5 bases). The CDR3 spans 15 residues. CDR1 and CDR2 (germline): MGHDK, SYGVNS. V lost 4 bases and J lost 0, with 11 bases in between. The CDR3 DNA follows: TGTGCCAGCAGTGTCGGCGGGTCTAGCACAGATACGCAGTATTTT. Translated, it gives CASSVGGSSTDTQYF.

This chain connects TRBV5-6 to TRBJ1-1; possible D gene TRBD1, 6 bases. Germline lookup yields CDR1 SGHDT and CDR2 YYEEEE. Trimming stripped 0 bases from V and 0 bases from J, with 15 bases between. The CDR3 contains 17 residues. The CDR3 region has the DNA TGTGCCAGCAGCTTGGCGGGGGCATCCTGGATGAACACTGAAGCTTTCTTT. Its protein product is CASSLAGASWMNTEAFF.

This clonotype was seen a handful of times. The chain combines TRBV7-9 with TRBJ2-1, with 9 bases fitting TRBD2. The CDR3 is 15 residues long. V gave up 8 bases and J gave up 7 bases; unmatched junction bases: 12. Germline CDR1 and CDR2: SEHNR and FQNEAQ (reference sequence). The CDR3 sequence is CASLRAGGPGNEQFF. CDR3 DNA sequence: TGTGCCAGCTTAAGGGCGGGAGGGCCTGGGAATGAGCAGTTCTTC.

The chain recombines TRBV5-1 with TRBJ2-7; TRBD1 aligns across 8 bases. With 0 bases clipped from V and 2 bases from J, the junction kept 4 bases outside the gene matches. This CDR3 has 15 residues. CDR1 and CDR2 (germline): SGHRS, YFSETQ. DNA for the CDR3: TGCGCCAGCAGCTTGGCGGGACAGGAACCCTACGAGCAGTACTTC. Translating it yields CASSLAGQEPYEQYF.

This clonotype was seen a few times. The chain recombines TRBV6-1 with TRBJ2-7, with D hard to call. The CDR3 has 14 amino acids. The germline CDR1 and CDR2 sequences are MNHNS and SASEGT. V was trimmed by 1 base and J by 2 bases, leaving 9 bases between them. CDR3 sequence: CASSEGHRTYEQYF. DNA for the CDR3: TGTGCCAGCAGTGAAGGTCATCGGACCTACGAGCAGTACTTC.

This clonotype was detected only a few times. The chain joins TRBV28 to TRBJ2-2, with 8 bases identical to TRBD1. CDR1 and CDR2 (germline): MDHEN, SYDVKM. The CDR3 is 16 amino acids. Germline trimming cut 8 bases from V and 6 bases from J; bases unmatched to any gene: 14. The CDR3 loop reads CASRNPGTGGAGELFF. The DNA for the CDR3 is TGTGCCAGCCGGAATCCGGGGACAGGAGGAGCCGGGGAGCTGTTTTTT.

The J gene is TRBJ1-4, the V gene TRBV2; 10 bases agree with TRBD1. CDR1 SNHLY and CDR2 FYNNEI come from the germline V gene. Trimming at V came to 8 bases and at J to 3 bases, leaving 12 bases not matched to a gene. This CDR3 has 17 amino acids. CDR3 amino acids: CASGRDRGITANEKLFF. Here the CDR3 DNA reads TGTGCCAGCGGCCGGGACAGGGGAATTACGGCTAATGAAAAACTGTTTTTT.

This clonotype was seen only a few times. V and J are TRBV5-1 and TRBJ1-1; 11 bases fit TRBD1. CDR3 length equals 17 residues. Germline-derived CDR1 and CDR2 are SGHRS and YFSETQ. The V gene end was trimmed by 1 base and the J gene end by 0 bases; junction bases not matched to a gene: 5. CDR3 coding DNA: TGCGCCAGCAGCTTGCTTGGACAGGGGGCCTTGAACACTGAAGCTTTCTTT. This encodes CASSLLGQGALNTEAFF.

The V and J genes are TRBV5-4 and TRBJ2-1; D may be TRBD1 or TRBD2 (5 bases each). Trimming pared 4 bases from V and 8 bases from J, leaving 10 bases between. The germline gives CDR1 SGHNT, CDR2 YYREEE (reference sequence). The CDR3 is 12 residues long. The CDR3 DNA reads as TGTGCCAGCAGCCCGGGGACCCATGAGCAGTTCTTC. Amino acid sequence: CASSPGTHEQFF. The full variable domain, its missing parts supplied by reference TRBV5-4 and TRBJ2-1, is ETGVTQSPTHLIKTRGQQVTLRCSSQSGHNTVSWYQQALGQGPQFIFQYYREEENGRGNFPPRFSGLQFPNYSSELNVNALELDDSALYLCASSPGTHEQFFGPGTRLTVL.

This clonotype was observed a handful of times. CDR3 protein: CASSARFYGYTF. CDR3 DNA sequence: TGTGCCAGCAGCGCCCGCTTCTATGGCTACACCTTC. V gene TRBV7-9 combines with J gene TRBJ1-2; no definite D call. V lost 5 bases, J lost 4 bases, and 8 bases lay in between. The germline V gene encodes CDR1 SEHNR and CDR2 FQNEAQ (reference sequence). The CDR3 has 12 amino acids.

J is TRBJ2-1 and V is TRBV2; 8 nucleotides match TRBD2. V lost 1 base, J lost 2 bases, and 7 bases stayed unmatched. The CDR3 contains 17 residues. CDR1 and CDR2 from the germline V gene are SNHLY and FYNNEI. The CDR3 DNA follows: TGTGCCAGCAGTGAAGTCATAATAGCGGGGCCCTACAATGAGCAGTTCTTC. Amino acid sequence: CASSEVIIAGPYNEQFF.

This clonotype came up a few times. The chain employs TRBV19 and TRBJ2-7; 8 nucleotides line up with TRBD1. The CDR3 totals 15 residues. Germline CDR1 reads LNHDA; CDR2 reads SQIVND (reference sequence). V shed 5 bases, J shed 4 bases, and the junction held 10 bases outside the gene matches. The chain's CDR3 is CASSAWTGKLYEQYF. CDR3 in DNA: TGTGCCAGTAGTGCCTGGACAGGGAAACTTTACGAGCAGTACTTC.

This clonotype was seen a few times. The chain recombines TRBV12-3 or TRBV12-4 with TRBJ1-1; no firm D call. The CDR3 is 12 residues long. V lost 2 bases to trimming and J lost 7 bases, with 8 bases between them. The CDR3 bases are TGTGCCAGCAGTTTAACGGTGGGTGAAGCTTTCTTT. It specifies CASSLTVGEAFF.

This clonotype appeared a few times. The chain has TRBV6-1 and TRBJ1-4, with D uncertain. The ends were cut back, 6 bases at V and 0 bases at J, with 11 bases in the middle. The CDR3 runs to 15 residues. In germline, CDR1 is MNHNS, CDR2 SASEGT. CDR3: CASRTRAATNEKLFF. The CDR3 region has the DNA TGTGCCAGCAGAACCCGCGCTGCAACTAATGAAAAACTGTTTTTT.

This clonotype has only a few counts. This sequence joins TRBV28 and TRBJ1-5; D is undetermined. There are 15 residues in the CDR3. Per the germline V gene, CDR1 is MDHEN and CDR2 is SYDVKM. The V and J ends lost 2 bases and 4 bases respectively, with 12 bases between them. The CDR3 protein is CASSLGTPRNQPQHF. CDR3 coding DNA: TGTGCCAGCAGTTTAGGTACCCCCCGAAATCAGCCCCAGCATTTT.

The chain couples TRBV5-1 to TRBJ2-1; the D gene is possibly TRBD2 (5 bases). The CDR3 spans 14 residues. Trimming cost V 3 bases and J 9 bases, with 16 bases left between them. CDR1 is SGHRS, CDR2 YFSETQ, per germline. The CDR3 region is CASSSKVETIEQFF. CDR3 nucleotide sequence: TGCGCCAGCAGCTCGAAAGTAGAGACTATTGAGCAGTTCTTC.

The rearrangement uses TRBV12-3 or TRBV12-4 and TRBJ2-7, with D possibly matching TRBD2 (5 bases). CDR3 length: 13 amino acids. V dropped 3 bases and J dropped 2 bases, with 8 bases sitting between them. The CDR3 nucleotides are TGTGCCAGCAGTTTGACTAACACCTACGAGCAGTACTTC. It encodes CASSLTNTYEQYF.

This clonotype was observed a few times. This chain links TRBV5-1 with TRBJ2-7; 10 bases fit TRBD2. The CDR3 spans 16 residues. Per germline, CDR1 SGHRS and CDR2 YFSETQ. Germline trimming cut 0 bases from V and 3 bases from J; bases unmatched to any gene: 6. CDR3 DNA: TGCGCCAGCAGCTTGGGGGCTAGCGGGAGTATCTACGAGCAGTACTTC. Translation: CASSLGASGSIYEQYF.

V is TRBV6-5 and J is TRBJ1-6; D not resolved. V dropped 0 bases and J dropped 10 bases, with 10 bases sitting between them. Germline V gene data show CDR1 as MNHEY and CDR2 as SVGAGI. This CDR3 spans 14 amino acids. The CDR3 sequence is CASSYSGVNSPLHF. CDR3 coding DNA: TGTGCCAGCAGTTACTCGGGTGTTAACTCACCCCTCCACTTT.